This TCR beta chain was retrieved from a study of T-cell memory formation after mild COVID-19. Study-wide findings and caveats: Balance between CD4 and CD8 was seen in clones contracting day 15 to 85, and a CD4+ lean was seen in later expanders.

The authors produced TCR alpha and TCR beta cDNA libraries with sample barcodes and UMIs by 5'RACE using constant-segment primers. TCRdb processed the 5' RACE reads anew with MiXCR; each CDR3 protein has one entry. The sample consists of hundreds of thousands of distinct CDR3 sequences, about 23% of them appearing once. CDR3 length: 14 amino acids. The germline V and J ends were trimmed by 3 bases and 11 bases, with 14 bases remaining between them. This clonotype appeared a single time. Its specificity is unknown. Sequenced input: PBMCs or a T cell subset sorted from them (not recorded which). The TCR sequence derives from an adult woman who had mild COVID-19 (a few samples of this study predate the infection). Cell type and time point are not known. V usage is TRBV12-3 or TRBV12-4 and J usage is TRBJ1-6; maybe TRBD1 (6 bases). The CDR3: CASSFGGPVTPLHF. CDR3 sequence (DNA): TGTGCCAGCAGTTTCGGGGGCCCTGTGACACCCCTCCACTTT.